This T cell receptor (beta chain) was sequenced during a study of cytomegalovirus exposure and HLA in healthy donors. Study results and limitations: Researchers reported in a later analysis that a missense DCLRE1C variant was tied to TCR beta V- and J-gene trimming. Prediction of most subjects' HLA-A and HLA-B alleles by TCR beta sequences was reportedly accurate. A later analysis revealed that TCR association rates differed between HLA loci, peaking at DRB1 and bottoming out at HLA-C.

Worth noting for this clone: Antigen specificity is unknown.

The junction had 8 bases not matched to a gene; V was cut back by 3 bases and J by 5 bases. Germline V lookup: CDR1 SGDLS, CDR2 YYNGEE. The CDR3 has 15 residues. The PCR contained 60 Vbeta and 13 Jbeta primers. As handled by the study authors: Later work found 80 million or so unique TCR beta chains, with approximately 12 million shared. TCRdb's table, derived via immunoSEQ multiplex PCR, lists solely in-frame clones and lacks some. V and J calls and clone size come straight from that table; D and trimming were deduced from the DNA. The repertoire has 110,000 or so clones, more than 80% of them found once; the top ten carry 1.5% to 2%.

J is TRBJ2-5 and V is TRBV9; 9 bases match TRBD2. The source material was PBMCs. The receptor comes from a man aged 35-49 years in good health and CMV-seronegative. DNA for the CDR3: TGTGCCAGCAGCGGTAGCGGGAGCTCCTGGGAGACCCAGTACTTC. Translated: CASSGSGSSWETQYF.